This T cell receptor beta chain was recorded in a study of PD-1 blockade in classical Hodgkin lymphoma. The CDR3 consists of 13 residues. Germline V gene lookup returns CDR1 MNHNY and CDR2 SVGAGI (reference sequence). Trimming at V came to 8 bases and at J to 2 bases, leaving 6 bases not matched to a gene. Documented time point: cycle 4 day 1 (C4D1), after six to seven weeks of nivolumab. Every single patient, without exception, relapsed after autologous stem cell transplantation, and brentuximab vedotin exposure varied. Clones were read by immunoSEQ multiplex PCR, and TCRdb kept only the in-frame ones, dropping some. In the table there are about 64,000 clones, around nine tenths of which are singletons.

The chain couples TRBV6-6 to TRBJ2-7; 7 bases match TRBD1. This clonotype originated in a human donor with classical Hodgkin lymphoma. The input for sequencing was peripheral blood mononuclear cells (PBMCs), taken before the fourth cycle of nivolumab. CDR3 region: CASGDRDTYEQYF. In nucleotides, the CDR3 is TGTGCCAGCGGAGACAGGGACACCTACGAGCAGTACTTC.